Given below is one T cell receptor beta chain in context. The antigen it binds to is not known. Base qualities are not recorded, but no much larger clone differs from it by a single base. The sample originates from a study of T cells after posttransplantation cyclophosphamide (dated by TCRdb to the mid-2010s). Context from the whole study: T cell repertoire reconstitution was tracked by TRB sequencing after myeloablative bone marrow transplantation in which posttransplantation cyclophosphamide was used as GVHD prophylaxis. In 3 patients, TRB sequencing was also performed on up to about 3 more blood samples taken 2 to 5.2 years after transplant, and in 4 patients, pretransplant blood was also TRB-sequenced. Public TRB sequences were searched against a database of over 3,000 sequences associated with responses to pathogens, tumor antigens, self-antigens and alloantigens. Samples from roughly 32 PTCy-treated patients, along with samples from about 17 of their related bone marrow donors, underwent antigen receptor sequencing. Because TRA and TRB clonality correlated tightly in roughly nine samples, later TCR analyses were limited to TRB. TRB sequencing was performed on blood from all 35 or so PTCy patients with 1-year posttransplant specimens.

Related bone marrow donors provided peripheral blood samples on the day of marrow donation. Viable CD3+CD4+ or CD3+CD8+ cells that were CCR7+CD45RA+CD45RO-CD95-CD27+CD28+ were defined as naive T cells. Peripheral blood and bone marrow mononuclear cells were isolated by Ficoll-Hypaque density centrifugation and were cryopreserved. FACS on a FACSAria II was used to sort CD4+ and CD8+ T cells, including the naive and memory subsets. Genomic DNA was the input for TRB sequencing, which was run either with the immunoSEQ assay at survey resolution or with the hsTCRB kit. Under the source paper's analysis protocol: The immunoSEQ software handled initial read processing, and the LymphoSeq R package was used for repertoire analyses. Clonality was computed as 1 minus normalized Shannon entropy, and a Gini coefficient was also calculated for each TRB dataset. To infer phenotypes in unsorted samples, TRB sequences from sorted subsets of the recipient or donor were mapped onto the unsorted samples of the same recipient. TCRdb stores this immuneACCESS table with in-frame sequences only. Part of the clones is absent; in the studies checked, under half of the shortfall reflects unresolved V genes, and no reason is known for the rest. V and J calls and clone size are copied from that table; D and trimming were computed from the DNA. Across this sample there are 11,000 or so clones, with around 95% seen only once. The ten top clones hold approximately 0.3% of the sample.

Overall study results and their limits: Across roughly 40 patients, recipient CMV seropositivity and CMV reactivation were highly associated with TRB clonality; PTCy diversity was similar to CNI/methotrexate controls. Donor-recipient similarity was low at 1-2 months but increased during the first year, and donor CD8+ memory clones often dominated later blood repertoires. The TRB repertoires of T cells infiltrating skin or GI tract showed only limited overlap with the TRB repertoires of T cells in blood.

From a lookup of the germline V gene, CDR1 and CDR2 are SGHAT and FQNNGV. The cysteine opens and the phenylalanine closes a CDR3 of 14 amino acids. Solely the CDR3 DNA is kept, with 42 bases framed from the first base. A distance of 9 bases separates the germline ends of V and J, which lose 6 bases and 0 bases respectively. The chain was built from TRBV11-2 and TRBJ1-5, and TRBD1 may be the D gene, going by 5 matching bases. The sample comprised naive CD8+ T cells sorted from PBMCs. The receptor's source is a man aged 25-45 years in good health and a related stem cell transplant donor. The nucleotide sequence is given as TGTGCCAGCAGAATTGACAGTAGCAATCAGCCCCAGCATTTT. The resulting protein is CASRIDSSNQPQHF. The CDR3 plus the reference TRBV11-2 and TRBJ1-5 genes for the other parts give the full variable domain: EAGVAQSPRYKIIEKRQSVAFWCNPISGHATLYWYQQILGQGPKLLIQFQNNGVVDDSQLPKDRFSAERLKGVDSTLKIQPAKLEDSAVYLCASRIDSSNQPQHFGDGTRLSIL.